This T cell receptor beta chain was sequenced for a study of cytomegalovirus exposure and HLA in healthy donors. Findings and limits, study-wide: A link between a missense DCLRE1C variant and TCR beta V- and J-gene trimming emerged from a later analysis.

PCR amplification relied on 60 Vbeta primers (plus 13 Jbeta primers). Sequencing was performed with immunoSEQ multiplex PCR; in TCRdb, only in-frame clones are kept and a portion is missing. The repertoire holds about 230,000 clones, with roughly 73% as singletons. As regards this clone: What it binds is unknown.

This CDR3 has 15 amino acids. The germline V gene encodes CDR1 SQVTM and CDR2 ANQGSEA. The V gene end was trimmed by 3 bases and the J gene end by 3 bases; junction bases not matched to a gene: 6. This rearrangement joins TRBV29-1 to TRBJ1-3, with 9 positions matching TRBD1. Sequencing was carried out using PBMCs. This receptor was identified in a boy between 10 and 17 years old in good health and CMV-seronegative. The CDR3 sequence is CSVDAGTGIGNTIYF. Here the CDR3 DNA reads TGCAGCGTTGATGCCGGGACAGGGATTGGAAACACCATATATTTT. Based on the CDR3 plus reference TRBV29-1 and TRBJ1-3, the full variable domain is SAVISQKPSRDICQRGTSLTIQCQVDSQVTMMFWYRQQPGQSLTLIATANQGSEATYESGFVIDKFPISRPNLTFSTLTVSNMSPEDSSIYLCSVDAGTGIGNTIYFGEGSWLTVV.